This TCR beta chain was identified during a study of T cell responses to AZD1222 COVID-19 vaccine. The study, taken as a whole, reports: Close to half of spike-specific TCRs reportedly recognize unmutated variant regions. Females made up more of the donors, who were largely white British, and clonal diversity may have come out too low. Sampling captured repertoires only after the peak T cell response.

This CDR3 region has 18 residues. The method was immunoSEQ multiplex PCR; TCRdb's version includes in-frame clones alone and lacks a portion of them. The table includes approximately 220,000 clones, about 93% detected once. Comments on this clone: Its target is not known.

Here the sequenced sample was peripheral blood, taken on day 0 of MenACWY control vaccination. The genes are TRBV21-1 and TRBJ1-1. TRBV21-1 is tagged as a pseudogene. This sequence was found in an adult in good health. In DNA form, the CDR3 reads TGTGCCAGCAGCGACCTTTCGAGGGAGGGGGCGAGCAACACTGAAGCTTTCTTT. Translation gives CASSDLSREGASNTEAFF.